These 30 T cell receptor beta chains were sequenced from one sample in a study of CD8+CD57+ T cells in acquired aplastic anemia. Patients who underwent sequencing had shown CD8+CD57+ cell expansion by flow cytometry. According to the study, genomic DNA was the template for TCR beta VDJ and CDR3 profiling. TCRdb reprocessed the reads via MiXCR and lists one record per CDR3 protein. This sample has approximately 250,000 distinct CDR3 sequences; 82% occur once, and the top ten carry around 40%. What was sequenced was sorted CD4+, CD8+, or CD8+CD57+ T cells (not recorded which) from PBMCs. Source of these receptors: a human donor with aplastic anemia.

The rearrangement links TRBV12-3 or TRBV12-4 to TRBJ2-7; tentative D call: TRBD1 (6 bases). Trimming took 6 bases from V and 5 from J, leaving 14 bases between them. This CDR3 is built from 13 residues. As DNA, the CDR3 is TGTGCCAGCAGCCCCTGGGGGCTAGACGAGCAGTACTTC. It translates to CASSPWGLDEQYF.

Points on this clonotype: Because the CDR3's place on the DNA is in doubt, the DNA is left out and the CDR3 is given as listed by TCRdb. The gene calls are TRBV9 and TRBJ2-7; the table gives TRBD2 as D, unverified against the DNA. The CDR3 is 14 amino acids long, termini counted. The germline CDR1 and CDR2 sequences are SGDLS and YYNGEE. CDR3 in amino acids: CASSVAGGAREKYV.

This rearrangement joins TRBV20-1 to TRBJ1-2, with 7 bases matching TRBD1. The CDR3 covers 13 residues. Germline CDR1 is DFQATT and CDR2 is SNEGSKA (reference sequence). Trimming cost V 5 bases and J 4 bases; bases outside gene matches: 7. The CDR3 loop is CSAYPRDSYGYTF. The CDR3 DNA reads as TGCAGTGCTTACCCCCGGGACAGCTATGGCTACACCTTC.

The chain combines TRBV7-3 with TRBJ2-7; D is possibly TRBD2 (6 bases). The V gene's germline CDR1 is SGHTA and CDR2 FQGTGA. The CDR3 is 15 residues long. CDR3: CASSLEGRGGYEQYV. In DNA form, the CDR3 reads TGCGCCAGCAGCTTGGAGGGGCGGGGCGGCTACGAGCAGTACGTC.

In regard to this clonotype: No conserved phenylalanine or tryptophan ends this CDR3, so it is likely a read error. Because the CDR3's place on the DNA is in doubt, the DNA is left out and the CDR3 is given as listed by TCRdb. V gene TRBV2 combines with J gene TRBJ2-3; the listed D gene, TRBD1, was not tested against the DNA. Counting both end residues, the CDR3 totals 13 amino acids. Germline V gene sequence: CDR1 SNHLY, CDR2 FYNNEI. The CDR3 is CASGDGSTDTQYL.

This clonotype was recorded once. The conserved final phenylalanine or tryptophan is absent from the CDR3, which likely points to a read error. Because the CDR3's place on the DNA is in doubt, the DNA is left out and the CDR3 is given as listed by TCRdb. The genes are TRBV7-3 and TRBJ2-3; TRBD1, as called in the table, went unchecked against the DNA. Germline V gives CDR1 SGHTA, CDR2 FQGTGA. The CDR3 region is 13 residues in length, termini included. CDR3 loop: CASGDGGTAMQYC.

Concerning this clonotype: One end of the junction is discordant with germline, which a read error may explain. This chain's CDR3 is CASSLARGPSRAYF. Here the CDR3 DNA reads TGTGCCAGCAGCCTAGCGAGAGGCCCCTCTAGGGCGTATTTT. The chain uses TRBV7-6 and TRBJ2-3, with D possibly being TRBD2 (6 bases). Germline V CDR1 and CDR2: SGHVS, FNYEAQ. There are 14 residues in the CDR3.

This clonotype was observed a single time. No conserved phenylalanine or tryptophan is present at the end of the CDR3, so a read error is the likely explanation. Because the CDR3's place on the DNA is in doubt, the DNA is left out and the CDR3 is given as listed by TCRdb. This rearrangement joins TRBV7-4 to TRBJ2-3; TRBD1 was called by the table and not checked on the DNA. Germline V gene sequence: CDR1 SGHVT, CDR2 SQSDAQ. The CDR3 numbers 13 amino acids, ends counted. The CDR3 loop is CASSAGRRGTQYL.

The chain combines TRBV12-3 or TRBV12-4 with TRBJ1-2; weak D call: TRBD1 (5 bases). This CDR3 comprises 15 residues. V lost 8 bases to trimming and J lost 9 bases, with 25 bases between them. The CDR3 nucleotides are TGTGCCAGCGGCTTTACCGACCCCCGGGACTCCCGCTACACCTTC. Its protein is CASGFTDPRDSRYTF.

This rearrangement joins TRBV29-1 to TRBJ2-1, with 8 bases aligning to TRBD2. With 3 bases clipped from V and 1 base from J, the junction kept 2 bases outside the gene matches. The CDR3 has 14 amino acids. The germline V gene has CDR1 SQVTM and CDR2 ANQGSEA. CDR3 DNA sequence: TGCAGCGTTGACGGGAGGGGGTCCTACAATGAGCAGTTCTTC. Its translation is CSVDGRGSYNEQFF.

In its sample, this clonotype was seen once. The germline gene is not matched at one end of the junction; a read error may be the cause. The chain carries TRBV7-3 and TRBJ2-3; possibly TRBD2 for D (5 bases). Looked up from germline, CDR1 is SGHTA and CDR2 is FQGTGA. The CDR3 totals 14 residues. CDR3 bases: TGTGCCAGCAGCTTAGCGGGCGGTCGGCATGAGCAGTCTTTT. Residues: CASSLAGGRHEQSF.

Comment on this clonotype: Without the conserved terminal phenylalanine or tryptophan, this CDR3 likely stems from a read error. The DNA is left out, because the CDR3 cannot be placed on it with certainty; the CDR3 is given as TCRdb lists it. J is TRBJ2-3 and V is TRBV7-9; the D call TRBD2 from the table was never checked on the DNA. The germline gives CDR1 SEHNR, CDR2 FQNEAQ (reference sequence). The CDR3 is 13 residues long, counting both termini. The CDR3 region is CASGVERSGGSDD.

The chain recombines TRBV5-1 with TRBJ2-7, with D perhaps TRBD1 (5 bases). This CDR3 is 14 amino acids long. Germline V gene lookup returns CDR1 SGHRS and CDR2 YFSETQ. Between the trimmed V and J ends, which lost 4 bases and 6 bases, there was a span of 17 bases. CDR3 amino acids: CASSSPTGRCEQYV. In nucleotides, the CDR3 is TGCGCCAGCAGCAGCCCTACAGGAAGGTGCGAGCAGTACGTC.

V usage is TRBV7-8 and J usage is TRBJ2-7; a weak D match, TRBD2 (6 bases). The CDR3 contains 16 residues. With 5 bases removed from V and 7 bases from J, the gap between germline ends came to 24 bases. Germline V lookup: CDR1 SGHVS, CDR2 FQNEAQ. Here the CDR3 reads CASSLRGGKDLGEQYF. CDR3 in DNA: TGTGCCAGCAGCCTAAGAGGAGGGAAAGACCTAGGGGAGCAGTACTTC.

Comments on this clonotype: The junction differs from germline at one of its ends, possibly a read error. The CDR3 protein is CATSRGSDYEHYF. CDR3 sequence (DNA): TGTGCCACCAGCAGAGGGTCAGACTACGAGCACTACTTC. The V gene is TRBV15, the J gene TRBJ2-7, with a possible D match to TRBD2 (5 bases). CDR1 is LNHNV and CDR2 is YYDKDF in the germline V gene (reference sequence). This CDR3 region has 13 residues.

This chain connects TRBV9 to TRBJ1-3; no reliable D call. Germline V gene data show CDR1 as SGDLS and CDR2 as YYNGEE. V was trimmed by 0 bases and J by 0 bases, leaving 13 bases between them. The CDR3 is made up of 17 amino acids. CDR3 coding DNA: TGTGCCAGCAGCGTAGAGGCTTGGGAAGTCTCTGGAAACACCATATATTTT. Encoded protein: CASSVEAWEVSGNTIYF.

The V call is TRBV20-1, the J call TRBJ2-7; TRBD1 matches at 7 bases. The trim removed 2 bases at V and 2 bases at J, leaving 3 bases unmatched. Germline assignment: CDR1 DFQATT and CDR2 SNEGSKA (reference sequence). This CDR3 comprises 13 residues. CDR3 amino acids: CSARRDRAYEQYF. CDR3 DNA sequence: TGCAGTGCTAGAAGGGACAGAGCCTACGAGCAGTACTTC.

V is TRBV2 and J is TRBJ1-1, with TRBD1 as a possible D gene (5 bases). With 8 bases removed from V and 1 base from J, the gap between germline ends came to 17 bases. The CDR3 loop spans 15 amino acids. The germline CDR1 and CDR2 sequences are SNHLY and FYNNEI. Here the CDR3 DNA reads TGTGCCAGCGGCGACGGTCTCACAGGGAACACTGAAGCTTTCTTT. It codes for CASGDGLTGNTEAFF.

On this clonotype: Given the absence of the conserved phenylalanine or tryptophan at the CDR3 end, a read error is likely. The DNA is omitted, as the CDR3 cannot be located on it reliably, and the CDR3 follows TCRdb's listing. This CDR3 is CASSGEGDTKYG. This rearrangement joins TRBV9 to TRBJ2-4; no DNA check was done on the table's D call, TRBD1. The CDR3 spans 12 amino acids, including both terminal residues. Germline CDR1 reads SGDLS; CDR2 reads YYNGEE.

The sample holds many counts of this clonotype. The V gene is TRBV24-1, the J gene TRBJ2-2, with D unclear. Germline V CDR1 and CDR2: KGHDR, SFDVKD. The length of the CDR3 is 14 residues. V was trimmed by 3 bases and J by 5 bases, leaving 9 bases between them. CDR3 nucleotide sequence: TGTGCCACCAGTGATCCCACCGCTACCGGGGAGCTGTTTTTT. Encoded protein: CATSDPTATGELFF.

With regard to this clonotype: This likely comes from a read error, as the CDR3 has no conserved phenylalanine or tryptophan at its end. The V gene is TRBV7-9, the J gene TRBJ2-1; maybe TRBD2 (6 bases). Judging by the DNA end, TRBJ2-7 fits better; the J call may be wrong. Germline assignment: CDR1 SEHNR and CDR2 FQNEAQ (reference sequence). The CDR3 spans 13 residues. The CDR3 region has the DNA TGTGCCAGCAGCGACGTCTCCCTCGGGGGGCAGTACCAA. It is translated as CASSDVSLGGQYQ.

Comments on this clonotype: A read error is likely, as this CDR3 ends without the conserved phenylalanine or tryptophan. CDR3 DNA: TGTGCCAGCAGTTACGAGGCGGGGGGCACAGATACGCAGTATATT. It specifies CASSYEAGGTDTQYI. The rearrangement joins TRBV24-1 to TRBJ2-3; 7 nucleotides line up with TRBD2. The CDR3 runs to 15 residues. Per germline, CDR1 KGHDR and CDR2 SFDVKD.

V is TRBV9 and J is TRBJ1-1; maybe TRBD1 (6 bases). The germline V gene encodes CDR1 SGDLS and CDR2 YYNGEE. CDR3 length: 17 residues. V was clipped by 3 bases and J by 3 bases, with 21 bases between them. CDR3 sequence: CASSGGDGQQGYTEAFF. The CDR3 DNA reads as TGTGCCAGCAGCGGAGGGGACGGACAGCAGGGTTACACTGAAGCTTTCTTT.

Points on this clonotype: This may arise from a read error, as a much more abundant clone is one base away. The rearrangement links TRBV5-1 to TRBJ2-3; D gene ambiguous. The ends were cut back, 4 bases at V and 7 bases at J, with 16 bases in the middle. The germline V gene encodes CDR1 SGHRS and CDR2 YFSETQ. The CDR3 is 14 amino acids. The CDR3 sequence is CASSDYSINNTQYF. In DNA form, the CDR3 reads TGCGCCAGCAGCGATTACAGCATCAACAATACGCAGTATTTT.

CDR3 sequence: CALSLSSYNSPLHF. Written as DNA, the CDR3 is TGCGCTTTGAGCTTGAGTTCCTATAATTCACCCCTCCACTTT. The chain links TRBV4-3 to TRBJ1-6, with D hard to call. The germline V gene encodes CDR1 LGHNA and CDR2 YSLEER. The CDR3 has 14 amino acids.

Remarks on this clonotype: One end of the junction fails to match germline, which may point to a read error. V usage is TRBV7-3 and J usage is TRBJ1-1, with TRBD1 matching over 8 bases. There are 15 residues in the CDR3. Germline values: CDR1 SGHTA, CDR2 FQGTGA. The CDR3 region is CASSFGRTGNNKAFF. CDR3 DNA sequence: TGTGCCAGCAGCTTTGGCCGGACAGGGAACAATAAAGCGTTCTTT.

The chain combines TRBV7-3 with TRBJ2-1; D tentatively reads TRBD1 or TRBD2 (6 bases each). The germline V gene encodes CDR1 SGHTA and CDR2 FQGTGA. The CDR3 covers 15 residues. Trimming took 6 bases from V and 16 from J, leaving 28 bases between them. DNA for the CDR3: TGTGCCAGCAGTATGGGGGGCGGAGCGCAAGATGAACCTTTCTTC. Its translation is CASSMGGGAQDEPFF.

On this clonotype itself: Germline and junction disagree at one end, which may indicate a read error. The CDR3 nucleotides read TGTGCCAGCAGCCATCGCCCGGGCTTT. Translating it yields CASSHRPGF. The gene calls are TRBV4-2 and TRBJ1-6; D is ambiguous. The V gene's germline CDR1 is LGHNA and CDR2 YNFKEQ. The CDR3 contains 9 residues.

The chain combines TRBV7-9 with TRBJ1-2; D remains ambiguous. Germline loops: CDR1 SEHNR, CDR2 FQNEAQ (reference sequence). V lost 5 bases and J 8 bases, leaving 15 bases between the germline ends. This CDR3 has 13 amino acids. DNA for the CDR3: TGTGCCAGCAGCGCGGGAAGTTTGGGAGGCTACACCTTC. Translated: CASSAGSLGGYTF.

V is TRBV7-9 and J is TRBJ1-1, with D possibly matching TRBD1 (6 bases). Germline CDR1 is SEHNR and CDR2 is FQNEAQ (reference sequence). The CDR3 consists of 15 residues. The V and J ends lost 1 base and 13 bases respectively, with 22 bases between them. The CDR3, as DNA: TGTGCCAGCAGCTTAGTACCCACAGGGATCACTGATGGTTTCTTT. Protein sequence: CASSLVPTGITDGFF. Together with reference TRBV7-9 and TRBJ1-1, the CDR3 gives the full variable domain: DTGVSQNPRHKITKRGQNVTFRCDPISEHNRLYWYRQTLGQGPEFLTYFQNEAQLEKSRLLSDRFSAERPKGSFSTLEIQRTEQGDSAMYLCASSLVPTGITDGFFGQGTRLTVV.